The clone carrying this T cell receptor beta chain was recorded many times. The target antigen is unknown. The sample comes from a study of glioma-infiltrating T cells. Study overall: Samples included WHO grade II oligodendrogliomas or astrocytomas and initial-diagnosis grade IV glioblastomas.

Regarding the study as a whole: Signature shared blood CDR3 motifs were enriched in low-divergence and depleted in high-divergence patients. Gliomas, especially low-grade, showed above-expected tissue-blood divergence; non-neoplastic patients showed below.

Trimming cost V 5 bases and J 1 base; bases outside gene matches: 8. This CDR3 has 16 amino acids. The V gene's germline CDR1 is MGHRA and CDR2 YSYEKL. Amplification of TCR alpha and beta CDR3 regions from RNA used iRepertoire nested multiplex PCR. Each CDR3 protein is one row after TCRdb ran MiXCR on the multiplex PCR reads. The data contain approximately 400,000 distinct CDR3 sequences, 35% to 45% of them singletons. The rearrangement joins TRBV4-1 to TRBJ2-5; 9 nucleotides line up with TRBD2. The source of this sequence is a human donor with low-grade glioma or glioblastoma, undergoing nonglioma brain surgery, or in good health (not recorded which). The source material was glioma tissue, nonneoplastic brain tissue, or PBMCs (not recorded which). The CDR3 sequence is CASSGLAGVAQETQYF. In DNA form, the CDR3 reads TGCGCCAGCAGCGGATTAGCGGGAGTCGCCCAAGAGACCCAGTACTTC.